This T cell receptor (beta chain) is from a study of blood T cells in healthy people across ages. A J-beta primer mix and a sample-barcoded 5' primer were used in a second PCR of about 7 to 12 cycles. Using its own MiXCR run on the 5' RACE reads, TCRdb lists one record per CDR3 protein. This repertoire shows about a million distinct CDR3 sequences, about 51% found once; its top ten account for about a fifth. Germline trimming cut 6 bases from V and 5 bases from J; bases unmatched to any gene: 14. CDR1 is DFQATT and CDR2 is SNEGSKA in the germline V gene (reference sequence). This CDR3 contains 15 residues.

Material for sequencing was blood. The receptor was isolated from a woman in her sixties in good health. This chain joins TRBV20-1 and TRBJ2-5, with 8 nucleotides matching TRBD2. The CDR3 DNA reads TGCAGTGCCCCGAGGCCAGCGGGAGTCATGGAGACCCAGTACTTC. It yields the protein CSAPRPAGVMETQYF.